This T cell receptor beta chain was identified during a study of T cell changes during pregnancy in multiple sclerosis. Using immunoSEQ multiplex PCR, the repertoire was profiled, and TCRdb retains in-frame clones only, with some absent. The table has tens of thousands of clones, 85% to 95% seen once. Germline V lookup: CDR1 LGHNA, CDR2 YNFKEQ. Trimming cost V 3 bases and J 5 bases; bases outside gene matches: 11. The length of the CDR3 is 16 residues. Only one count was recorded for this clone. The receptor was isolated from a female donor with multiple sclerosis, enrolled in a pregnancy study. The chain has TRBV4-2 and TRBJ2-5; TRBD2 agrees at 8 bases. Material: CD8+ T cells from peripheral blood mononuclear cells, obtained in the first trimester of pregnancy. The CDR3 nucleotides are TGTGCCAGCAGCCAGCCACTAGGAGGCGGGGGGGAGACCCAGTACTTC. The encoded protein is CASSQPLGGGGETQYF.